This T cell receptor beta chain originates from a study of blood T cell repertoires in COVID-19. Overall study context: Samples of COVID-19 (acute and convalescent) were obtained from the United States, Italy and Spain. In each case, the material was cDNA or gDNA derived from T cells, B-cell-depleted T cells, or PBMCs.

Authors' methods: Researchers report that nucleated cell counts were estimated from reference gene primer amplification. Repertoires were generated with immunoSEQ multiplex PCR, while TCRdb's copy carries only in-frame clones and drops some. The V and J calls and clone size come from that table; D and trimming were worked out from the DNA. The repertoire includes approximately 130,000 clones, around three quarters of them detected once, and about a tenth sits in the top ten. The CDR3 consists of 15 residues. The germline V gene has CDR1 SEHNR and CDR2 FQNEAQ (reference sequence). V was pared by 5 bases and J by 4 bases, with 15 bases between. This clone has just a few counts.

The specimen sequenced was peripheral blood. V gene TRBV7-9 combines with J gene TRBJ2-1, with D tentatively TRBD2 (6 bases). The source is a human donor in a cohort sampled during active COVID-19. CDR3 sequence (DNA): TGTGCCAGCAGCCCCTCGGGACTCTCTTACAATGAGCAGTTCTTC. It specifies CASSPSGLSYNEQFF. Supplemented by reference TRBV7-9 and TRBJ2-1, the full variable domain reads DTGVSQNPRHKITKRGQNVTFRCDPISEHNRLYWYRQTLGQGPEFLTYFQNEAQLEKSRLLSDRFSAERPKGSFSTLEIQRTEQGDSAMYLCASSPSGLSYNEQFFGPGTRLTVL.